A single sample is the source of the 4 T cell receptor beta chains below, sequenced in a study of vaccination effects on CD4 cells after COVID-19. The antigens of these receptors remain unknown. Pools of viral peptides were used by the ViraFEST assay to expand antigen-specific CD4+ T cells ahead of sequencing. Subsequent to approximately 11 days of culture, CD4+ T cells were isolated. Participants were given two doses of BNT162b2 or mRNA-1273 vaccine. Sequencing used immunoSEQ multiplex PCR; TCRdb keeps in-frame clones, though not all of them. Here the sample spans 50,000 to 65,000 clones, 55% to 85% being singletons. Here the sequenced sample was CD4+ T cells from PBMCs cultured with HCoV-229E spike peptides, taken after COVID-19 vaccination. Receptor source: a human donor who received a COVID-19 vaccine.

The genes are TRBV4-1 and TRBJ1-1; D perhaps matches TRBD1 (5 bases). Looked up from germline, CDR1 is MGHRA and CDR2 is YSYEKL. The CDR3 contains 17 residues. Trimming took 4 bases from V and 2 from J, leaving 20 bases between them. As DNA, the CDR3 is TGCGCCAGCAGCCCTCGGGACGCCAAAGTCTCCAACACTGAAGCTTTCTTT. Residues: CASSPRDAKVSNTEAFF.

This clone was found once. Here the CDR3 DNA reads TGTGCTAGTGGTTTGTCGCGGACAGGGAACACTGAAGCTTTCTTT. The encoded protein is CASGLSRTGNTEAFF. The chain joins TRBV12-5 to TRBJ1-1; 7 nucleotides agree with TRBD1. V lost 2 bases to trimming and J lost 1 base; unmatched junction nucleotides: 4. Germline CDR1 is LGHNT and CDR2 is FRNRAP. The CDR3 is made up of 15 amino acids.

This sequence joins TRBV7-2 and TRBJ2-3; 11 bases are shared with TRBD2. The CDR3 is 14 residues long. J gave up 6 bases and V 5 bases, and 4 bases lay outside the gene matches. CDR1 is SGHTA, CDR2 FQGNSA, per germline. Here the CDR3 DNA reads TGTGCCAGCAGCGCTAGCGGGGGGCTGGATACGCAGTATTTT. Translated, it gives CASSASGGLDTQYF.

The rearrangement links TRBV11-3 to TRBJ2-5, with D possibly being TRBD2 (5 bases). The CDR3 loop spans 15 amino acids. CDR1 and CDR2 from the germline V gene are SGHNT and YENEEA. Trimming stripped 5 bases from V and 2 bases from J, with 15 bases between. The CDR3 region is CASSPRNRDQETQYF. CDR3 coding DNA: TGTGCCAGCAGCCCACGCAACCGGGATCAAGAGACCCAGTACTTC.